Below, 5 T cell receptor beta chains from the same sample are listed, as sequenced in a study of cytomegalovirus exposure and HLA in healthy donors. The PCR employed 60 Vbeta primers together with 13 Jbeta primers. The assay was immunoSEQ multiplex PCR, and TCRdb's table has in-frame clones only and misses some. This sample has 55,000 to 65,000 clones, with 79% found just once. Source material: PBMCs. The source of these receptors is a woman in her 30s in good health and CMV-seronegative.

CDR3 amino acids: CASSDRELAKNIQYF. The CDR3 DNA sequence: TGCGCCAGCTCCGACAGGGAACTAGCCAAAAACATTCAGTACTTC. V usage is TRBV10-1 and J usage is TRBJ2-4, with 7 bases fitting TRBD1. This CDR3 has 15 residues. Per germline, CDR1 WNHNN and CDR2 SYGVQD (reference sequence). Trimming removed 8 bases from V and 0 bases from J; junction bases left unmatched: 7.

The genes are TRBV4-3 and TRBJ2-3; D is possibly TRBD2 (6 bases). The CDR3 contains 14 residues. Trimming pared 0 bases from V and 5 bases from J, leaving 9 bases between. Germline V gene data show CDR1 as LGHNA and CDR2 as YSLEER. CDR3 protein: CASSQDAGIDTQYF. CDR3 nucleotides: TGCGCCAGCAGCCAAGATGCGGGGATAGATACGCAGTATTTT.

The V gene is TRBV4-3, the J gene TRBJ2-3, with TRBD2 matching 12 bases. Germline V lookup: CDR1 LGHNA, CDR2 YSLEER. The length of the CDR3 is 16 residues. The V segment lost 4 bases and the J segment 2 bases; nucleotides outside the gene matches: 4. CDR3 coding DNA: TGCGCCAGCAGCCTTGGACTAGCGGGACCCACAGATACGCAGTATTTT. Translation: CASSLGLAGPTDTQYF.

The chain has TRBV5-8 and TRBJ1-5, with TRBD1 matching over 10 bases. Looked up from germline, CDR1 is SGHTS and CDR2 is YDEGEE. This CDR3 has 17 residues. J lost 3 bases, V lost 4 bases, and 10 bases had no gene match. The CDR3, as DNA: TGTGCCAGCAGCCGGGACAGGGGTACTCCCCTCAATCAGCCCCAGCATTTT. Translated: CASSRDRGTPLNQPQHF.

This chain connects TRBV5-5 to TRBJ2-7, with D possibly being TRBD2 (6 bases). Deletions cut 1 base from V and 7 bases from J, with 15 bases between. CDR3 size: 14 residues. From germline, CDR1 is SGHKS and CDR2 YYEKEE (reference sequence). The CDR3 spells CASSLLRFGREQYF. CDR3 nucleotides: TGTGCCAGCAGCTTGCTAAGGTTTGGGAGGGAGCAGTACTTC.